This is a list of T cell receptor beta chains from one sample in a study of CD8+ T cells in alopecia areata. This table comes from immunoSEQ multiplex PCR, and its TCRdb copy is limited to in-frame clones, with some not included. The sample gives about 190,000 clones, around 64% of which show up once; 1.3% is in the top ten. Sequences were derived from CD4+ T cells sorted from blood, sampled around week 50, from a patient treated with tofacitinib. The receptors stem from a human donor with alopecia areata. Each CDR3 is given with its conserved first and last residue.

V	CDR3
TRBV4-1	CASSPTPTSARQGSYNEQFF
TRBV25-1	CASGSGPKSTDTQYF
TRBV5-1	CASSLVGSDYGYTF
TRBV10-2	CASHTGGTNYGYTF
TRBV30	CAWSVRGYGYTF
TRBV29-1	CSVEDRLSYNEQFF
TRBV29-1	CSVAHDTRNTEAFF
TRBV7-2	CASSWKGEAFF
TRBV12-5	CASGSGLGETQYF
TRBV5-6	CASSLRDEQFF
TRBV28	CASSSLGVEAFF
TRBV4-3	CASSQYRESEAFF
TRBV27	CASSLGLAGSTDTQYF
TRBV5-6	CASSLGPPSADTQYF
TRBV30	CAWSSGMGNQPQHF
TRBV29-1	CSVDGGNTIYF
TRBV27	CASSFEGNYGYTF
TRBV5-1	CASSLGWGAMDEQFF
TRBV30	CAWSSANYGYTF
TRBV30	CAWSAAPGYTF
TRBV29-1	CSASDSGNTIYF
TRBV4-3	CASSQVSENSPLHF
TRBV6-6	CASSPPRGGSGSEQFF
TRBV7-9	CASTMDSFNSPLHF
TRBV29-1	CSVEPGRNFYGYTF
TRBV10-2	CASGQGEGYTF
TRBV30	CAWGPDLRSPLHF
TRBV5-1	CASSQDGRDQPQHF